Following are 30 T cell receptor beta chains from one sample sequenced in a study of cytomegalovirus exposure and HLA in healthy donors. This PCR relied on a set of 60 Vbeta primers and 13 Jbeta primers. Repertoires were generated with immunoSEQ multiplex PCR, while TCRdb's copy carries only in-frame clones and drops some. The table lists approximately 68,000 clones, with 7.5% in the top ten. Sequenced material: PBMCs. These receptors originate from a female donor in good health and CMV-seropositive.

The chain uses TRBV18 and TRBJ2-3; 8 bases fit TRBD1. V lost 2 bases and J lost 0; bases outside the gene matches: 13. The CDR3 consists of 19 residues. Germline V gene lookup returns CDR1 KGHSH and CDR2 LQKENI. The CDR3 DNA reads as TGTGCCAGCTCACCATTTGCCGGACAGGGTCGAGGGAGCACAGATACGCAGTATTTT. It translates to CASSPFAGQGRGSTDTQYF.

The chain is built from TRBV1 and TRBJ2-6; TRBD2 is the table's D call and was not checked against the DNA. TRBV1 is flagged as a pseudogene. The CDR3 is made up of 18 amino acids. The CDR3 nucleotides read TGCACCAGCAGCCAAGAGAGCGGGGTACACTCTGGGGCCAACGTCCTGACTTTC. Encoded protein: CTSSQESGVHSGANVLTF.

The chain has TRBV7-8 and TRBJ2-4; 8 nucleotides match TRBD1. Trimming cost V 3 bases and J 6 bases; bases outside gene matches: 4. Germline CDR1 reads SGHVS; CDR2 reads FQNEAQ. The CDR3 length is 14 residues. CDR3 amino acids: CASSLTGAVNIQYF. The CDR3 coding sequence is TGTGCCAGCAGCTTGACAGGGGCGGTAAACATTCAGTACTTC.

Notes on this clone: This specimen includes other DNA sequences encoding the same CDR3. The chain recombines TRBV4-3 with TRBJ1-4; D might be TRBD1 (6 bases). The V and J ends lost 0 bases and 6 bases respectively, with 8 bases between them. CDR1 is LGHNA, CDR2 YSLEER, per germline. The CDR3 is 14 amino acids. The CDR3, as DNA: TGCGCCAGCAGCCAAGACTCAGGGGATGAAAAACTGTTTTTT. As protein: CASSQDSGDEKLFF.

The V gene is TRBV20-1, the J gene TRBJ2-1, with TRBD2 as a possible D gene (5 bases). CDR3 length: 11 amino acids. Looked up from germline, CDR1 is DFQATT and CDR2 is SNEGSKA (reference sequence). Trimming stripped 5 bases from V and 10 bases from J, with 12 bases between. In nucleotides, the CDR3 is TGCAGTGCTCCCTTACTAGGCGAGCAGTTCTTC. Its translation: CSAPLLGEQFF.

The chain carries TRBV18 and TRBJ2-7; TRBD1 aligns across 11 bases. After removal of 0 bases from V and 3 bases from J, the junction contained 4 bases not matched to a gene. Germline V gene lookup returns CDR1 KGHSH and CDR2 LQKENI. The CDR3 length is 16 residues. The CDR3 sequence is CASSPPRTGGDYEQYF. The CDR3, as DNA: TGTGCCAGCTCACCACCGCGGACAGGGGGCGACTACGAGCAGTACTTC. The full variable domain, completed using reference TRBV18 and TRBJ2-7, is NAGVMQNPRHLVRRRGQEARLRCSPMKGHSHVYWYRQLPEEGLKFMVYLQKENIIDESGMPKERFSAEFPKEGPSILRIQQVVRGDSAAYFCASSPPRTGGDYEQYFGPGTRLTVT.

The chain has TRBV7-8 and TRBJ2-7; 16 bases are shared with TRBD2. CDR1 is SGHVS, CDR2 FQNEAQ, per germline. This CDR3 is 15 amino acids long. V gave up 5 bases and J gave up 7 bases; unmatched junction bases: 5. CDR3 bases: TGTGCCAGCAGCCCCGGGACTAGCGGGAGGGGAGAGCAGTACTTC. This gives the protein CASSPGTSGRGEQYF.

The chain combines TRBV19 with TRBJ2-5; 8 bases map to TRBD2. The CDR3 is 15 residues long. V lost 8 bases and J lost 0; bases outside the gene matches: 8. Germline CDR1 LNHDA, CDR2 SQIVND (reference sequence). The CDR3 DNA follows: TGTGCCAGTGGGGGAGGCGGGAGGTACCAAGAGACCCAGTACTTC. It encodes CASGGGGRYQETQYF.

V gene TRBV29-1 combines with J gene TRBJ2-1; 7 positions agree with TRBD1. V trimming: 0 bases; J trimming: 6 bases; junction bases outside the gene matches: 8. The CDR3 extends over 15 amino acids. The germline V gene encodes CDR1 SQVTM and CDR2 ANQGSEA. The CDR3 bases are TGCAGCGTTGAAGATTTAGGGGGCGAGATCAATGAGCAGTTCTTC. Its translation: CSVEDLGGEINEQFF.

This sequence joins TRBV7-9 and TRBJ2-5, with D possibly being TRBD1 (6 bases). Germline CDR1 and CDR2: SEHNR and FQNEAQ (reference sequence). This CDR3 has 13 residues. Trimming shortened V by 4 bases and J by 2 bases, and 8 bases separated the two germline ends. The CDR3 DNA reads as TGTGCCAGCAGCTCCACAGGGCAAGAGACCCAGTACTTC. This codes for CASSSTGQETQYF.

The CDR3 sequence: CASSATANEKLFF. In DNA form, the CDR3 reads TGTGCCAGCTCAGCGACAGCGAATGAAAAACTGTTTTTT. This chain joins TRBV18 and TRBJ1-4; tentative D call: TRBD1 (5 bases). Trimming took off 5 bases at V and 5 bases at J, with 9 bases between the two ends. Germline CDR1 and CDR2: KGHSH and LQKENI. This CDR3 comprises 13 residues.

V gene TRBV6-6 combines with J gene TRBJ2-4, with TRBD2 as a possible D gene (7 bases). Trimming left V 6 bases short and J 0 bases short, with 12 bases between. The CDR3 runs 15 residues. Per the germline V gene, CDR1 is MNHNY and CDR2 is SVGAGI (reference sequence). The CDR3 is CASSDGGLAKNIQYF. Here the CDR3 DNA reads TGTGCCAGCAGCGACGGGGGGCTAGCCAAAAACATTCAGTACTTC.

The chain couples TRBV27 to TRBJ2-7; 8 nucleotides agree with TRBD2. Germline V lookup: CDR1 MNHEY, CDR2 SMNVEV (reference sequence). The V segment lost 8 bases and the J segment 2 bases; nucleotides outside the gene matches: 11. The CDR3 runs 15 residues. For the CDR3, the DNA is TGTGCCAGCCGCCGGGGGGGGCGCGTAGCCTACGAGCAGTACTTC. The encoded protein is CASRRGGRVAYEQYF.

The chain joins TRBV4-2 to TRBJ2-1; D remains unclear. This CDR3 has 11 residues. Germline loops: CDR1 LGHNA, CDR2 YNFKEQ. V was clipped by 1 base and J by 9 bases, with 4 bases between them. The CDR3 here is CASSQASEQFF. CDR3 coding DNA: TGTGCCAGCAGCCAAGCTAGTGAGCAGTTCTTC.

The chain uses TRBV18 and TRBJ2-3; D may be TRBD1 (6 bases). The CDR3 has 15 amino acids. Trimming took off 2 bases at V and 2 bases at J, with 11 bases between the two ends. CDR1 is KGHSH and CDR2 is LQKENI in the germline V gene. CDR3 sequence: CASSPARTATDTQYF. The CDR3 DNA reads TGTGCCAGCTCACCAGCTCGGACAGCCACAGATACGCAGTATTTT.

This chain's CDR3 is CASSESSGGPVEQFF. DNA for the CDR3: TGTGCCAGCAGTGAATCGTCGGGGGGGCCGGTAGAGCAGTTCTTC. The chain combines TRBV25-1 with TRBJ2-1, with 8 bases aligning to TRBD2. CDR3 length: 15 amino acids. Germline CDR1 is MGHDK and CDR2 is SYGVNS. The ends lost 1 base at V and 10 bases at J; junction bases unmatched: 9.

The chain recombines TRBV29-1 with TRBJ2-1; D not resolved. V lost 7 bases to trimming and J lost 7 bases, with 20 bases between them. The CDR3 is 14 residues long. Germline V CDR1 and CDR2: SQVTM, ANQGSEA. As DNA, the CDR3 is TGCAGCGCCTTAGAGGCAGATCGTGGAAATGAGCAGTTCTTC. It encodes CSALEADRGNEQFF.

Concerning this clone: One junction end does not reproduce the germline sequence, and a read error may be involved. V usage is TRBV19 and J usage is TRBJ1-1, with 8 nucleotides matching TRBD1. CDR3 length: 12 residues. The germline gives CDR1 LNHDA, CDR2 SQIVND (reference sequence). CDR3 sequence reads: CASNTGGTEAFF. In DNA form, the CDR3 reads TGTGCAAGTAATACAGGGGGTACTGAAGCTTTCTTT.

V and J are TRBV5-1 and TRBJ1-4; 7 bases fit TRBD1. Germline lookup yields CDR1 SGHRS and CDR2 YFSETQ. This CDR3 region has 15 residues. With 2 bases clipped from V and 10 bases from J, the junction kept 11 bases outside the gene matches. The CDR3 bases are TGCGCCAGCAGCTTCACAGGGGAGGCAGAGGGAAAACTGTTTTTT. Translating gives CASSFTGEAEGKLFF.

This chain uses TRBV5-4 with TRBJ1-4, with 9 positions matching TRBD1. Germline CDR1 reads SGHNT; CDR2 reads YYREEE (reference sequence). V shed 4 bases, J shed 5 bases, and the junction held 6 bases outside the gene matches. This CDR3 spans 15 amino acids. CDR3: CASSENRGLNEKLFF. The CDR3, as DNA: TGTGCCAGCAGCGAAAACAGGGGGCTAAATGAAAAACTGTTTTTT.

The chain joins TRBV14 to TRBJ1-1; D gene unclear. V gave up 4 bases and J gave up 7 bases, with 22 bases separating them. The CDR3 has 16 amino acids. Per the germline V gene, CDR1 is SGHDN and CDR2 is FVKESK. The CDR3 region is CASSPKRLGTVGEAFF. CDR3 sequence (DNA): TGTGCCAGCAGCCCCAAAAGACTAGGCACCGTGGGTGAAGCTTTCTTT.

This chain joins TRBV5-4 and TRBJ1-6, with TRBD1 identical over 7 bases. CDR3 length: 15 amino acids. Per the germline V gene, CDR1 is SGHNT and CDR2 is YYREEE (reference sequence). Germline trimming cut 2 bases from V and 6 bases from J; bases unmatched to any gene: 5. DNA for the CDR3: TGTGCCAGCAGCTTAGGGGGCAGAGTTAATTCACCCCTCCACTTT. Protein product: CASSLGGRVNSPLHF.

In nucleotides, the CDR3 is TGCGCCAGCAGCCCGGGACTAGCGGTTAGCTCCTACGAGCAGTACTTC. It codes for CASSPGLAVSSYEQYF. The rearrangement uses TRBV4-3 and TRBJ2-7; 11 nucleotides line up with TRBD2. The CDR3 totals 16 residues. The J segment lost 0 bases and the V segment lost 4 bases, leaving 5 bases of the junction unmatched. Per the germline V gene, CDR1 is LGHNA and CDR2 is YSLEER.

The chain carries TRBV28 and TRBJ2-5; no firm D call. The CDR3 totals 14 residues. V dropped 2 bases and J dropped 1 base, with 8 bases sitting between them. CDR1 is MDHEN, CDR2 SYDVKM, per germline. For the CDR3, the DNA is TGTGCCAGCAGTTTAAGAGTAATCCAAGAGACCCAGTACTTC. It translates to CASSLRVIQETQYF.

This sequence joins TRBV4-3 and TRBJ1-4; 7 bases align to TRBD1. The CDR3 totals 18 residues. Germline V CDR1 and CDR2: LGHNA, YSLEER. The V gene end was trimmed by 7 bases and the J gene end by 0 bases; junction bases not matched to a gene: 14. In DNA form, the CDR3 reads TGCGCCAGCATCCACCTGAGACAGGGAGCCTCAACTAATGAAAAACTGTTTTTT. Translated, it gives CASIHLRQGASTNEKLFF.

The chain recombines TRBV27 with TRBJ1-5; D is possibly TRBD1 (6 bases). V was cut by 6 bases and J by 0 bases, with 12 bases left in between. The CDR3 runs 15 residues. Germline CDR1 and CDR2: MNHEY and SMNVEV (reference sequence). The CDR3 bases are TGTGCCAGCAGCGTGGACAGATTTAGCAATCAGCCCCAGCATTTT. Translation: CASSVDRFSNQPQHF.

The chain uses TRBV2 and TRBJ1-2, with a tentative D call TRBD1 (6 bases). Trimming left V 6 bases short and J 5 bases short, with 13 bases between. Germline CDR1 and CDR2: SNHLY and FYNNEI. The CDR3 is 13 amino acids. The DNA for the CDR3 is TGTGCCAGCAGACAGGGCCAGGGATATGGCTACACCTTC. Its translation is CASRQGQGYGYTF. Full variable domain (outside the CDR3, taken from reference TRBV2 and TRBJ1-2): EPEVTQTPSHQVTQMGQEVILRCVPISNHLYFYWYRQILGQKVEFLVSFYNNEISEKSEIFDDQFSVERPDGSNFTLKIRSTKLEDSAMYFCASRQGQGYGYTFGSGTRLTVV.

The chain employs TRBV19 and TRBJ2-7; 10 nucleotides agree with TRBD1. Looked up from germline, CDR1 is LNHDA and CDR2 is SQIVND (reference sequence). The CDR3 covers 16 residues. Trimming removed 2 bases from V and 3 bases from J; junction bases left unmatched: 7. Written as DNA, the CDR3 is TGTGCCAGTAGTATATCCCTCTGGACAGGGGGCTACGAGCAGTACTTC. Translating gives CASSISLWTGGYEQYF.

The chain links TRBV19 to TRBJ1-4, with D unclear. V lost 1 base and J 7 bases, leaving 10 bases between the germline ends. This CDR3 has 14 residues. Looked up from germline, CDR1 is LNHDA and CDR2 is SQIVND (reference sequence). CDR3 sequence reads: CASSIGGPGEKLFF. DNA of the CDR3: TGTGCCAGTAGTATAGGAGGGCCGGGTGAAAAACTGTTTTTT.

The gene calls are TRBV4-1 and TRBJ2-1; 11 bases align to TRBD2. Looked up from germline, CDR1 is MGHRA and CDR2 is YSYEKL. CDR3 length: 19 residues. V shed 0 bases and J 9 bases; nucleotides not matched to a gene: 16. The DNA for the CDR3 is TGCGCCAGCAGCCAAGATTACACTAGCGGGAGAAGGGGGGCAAGTGAGCAGTTCTTC. This translates into CASSQDYTSGRRGASEQFF.